The clone carrying this T cell receptor beta chain was picked up one time. Then a second PCR, running about 7 to 11 cycles, was carried out with a sample-barcoded 5' primer and a J-beta primer mix. TCRdb reanalysed the 5' RACE reads using MiXCR and keeps one entry per CDR3 protein. Of 800,000 to 950,000 distinct CDR3 sequences detected, around 48% appear once; the ten largest clones hold under 15%. The CDR3 is 16 amino acids. Between the trimmed V and J ends, which lost 4 bases and 1 base, there was a span of 15 bases. Per germline, CDR1 SGHRS and CDR2 YFSETQ. The source of the sample is a study of blood T cells in healthy people across ages. RNA extraction gave at least 5 micrograms of total RNA per sample.

The TCR comes from a man aged 25-45 years in good health. V is TRBV5-1 and J is TRBJ2-1, with D maybe TRBD2 (6 bases). The sequenced sample was blood. CDR3 loop: CASSPTASVSYNEQFF. For the CDR3, the DNA is TGCGCCAGCAGCCCAACTGCTAGCGTTTCCTACAATGAGCAGTTCTTC.